A selection of T cell receptor beta chains follows, all from one sample in a study of shared T cell receptors in the human thymus. Using immunoSEQ multiplex PCR, the repertoire was profiled, and TCRdb retains in-frame clones only, with some absent. This sample has roughly 550,000 clones, with about 84% found just once. Separately, the same data were catalogued under a study of human thymus T cells.

The sample taken for sequencing was thymocytes. Every receptor here comes from a boy younger than two with a congenital heart defect. The CDR3 runs from the conserved cysteine through the conserved F or W. A D gene is named only where the DNA matches it firmly. The size of a clone is reported for some rows only, either as once, few or many, or as a class for expanded clones.

>TRBJ2-2|TRBD2|NA|TRBV19
TGTGCCAGTAGTATACTTTCGAGCGGGACGGAGCTGTTTTTT
CASSILSSGTELFF
>TRBJ1-1|NA|NA|TRBV7-2
TGTGCCAGCAGCTTCCCCGGGGTGAACACTGAAGCTTTCTTT
CASSFPGVNTEAFF
>TRBJ2-2|TRBD2|NA|TRBV30
TGTGCCTCCAGAAGGGTGCCTAGCGGGAGGGGAGGGGAGCTGTTTTTT
CASRRVPSGRGGELFF
>TRBJ2-5|TRBD1|NA|TRBV27
TGTGCCAGCAGTTTGGGACAGCGAAAAGAGACCCAGTACTTC
CASSLGQRKETQYF
>TRBJ2-1|TRBD2|NA|TRBV6-5
TGTGCCAGCAGTCCAATAGCGGGAACCTCTACATGGCAGTTCTTC
CASSPIAGTSTWQFF
>TRBJ2-3|TRBD2|NA|TRBV5-4
TGTGCCAGCTGGTCCGGGACTAGCGGCACAGATACGCAGTATTTT
CASWSGTSGTDTQYF
>TRBJ2-1|TRBD2|NA|TRBV23-1
TGCGCCAGCAGTCAATCGGTGCTCTTGACTAGCGGGAGACCCTACAATGAGCAGTTCTTC
CASSQSVLLTSGRPYNEQFF
>TRBJ2-7|TRBD1|few|TRBV19
TGTGCCAGTACCGGACAGGGTCCGGGCGAGCAGTACTTC
CASTGQGPGEQYF
>TRBJ2-2|TRBD1|few|TRBV19
TGTGCCAGTAGTCCCCAGGGGGCCGCGGACGGGGAGCTGTTTTTT
CASSPQGAADGELFF
>TRBJ2-6|TRBD1|once|TRBV5-4
TGTGCCAGCTTCCGGGACAGGGGCTCTGGGGCCAACGTCCTGACTTTC
CASFRDRGSGANVLTF
>TRBJ2-6|NA|NA|TRBV4-2
TGTGCCAGCAGCCAAGAGGGGGTCAGGGACACCCTCTCCTACTCTGGGGCCAACGTCCTGACTTTC
CASSQEGVRDTLSYSGANVLTF
>TRBJ2-1|TRBD2|NA|TRBV6-4
TGTGCCAGCAGTGTGGGCGGGAGCCTAAGCTCCTACAATGAGCAGTTCTTC
CASSVGGSLSSYNEQFF
>TRBJ1-1|NA|NA|TRBV7-8
TGTGCCAGCAGCTTAACTTTACCGAACACTGAAGCTTTCTTT
CASSLTLPNTEAFF
>TRBJ2-7|TRBD2|NA|TRBV7-8
TGTGCCAGCAGCTTAGCGGGGGTTCGGGGGGTAGCTTCCTACGAGCAGTACTTC
CASSLAGVRGVASYEQYF
>TRBJ1-5|TRBD1|NA|TRBV6-1
TGTGCCAGCAGTGAAGCCAGGATGGACAGGGCCAAGCCCCAGCATTTT
CASSEARMDRAKPQHF
>TRBJ1-5|TRBD1|NA|TRBV19
TGTGCCAGTAGTAACCACAGGGGCGGGAATTCCAATCAGCCCCAGCATTTT
CASSNHRGGNSNQPQHF